This is a list of T cell receptor beta chains from one sample in a study of OX40 agonist ivuxolimab in advanced cancers. This table comes from immunoSEQ multiplex PCR, and its TCRdb copy is limited to in-frame clones, with some not included. The sample yields approximately 77,000 clones, less than 95% seen once. The starting material was CD4+ or CD8+ T cells sorted from blood, obtained in a trial of the OX40 agonist ivuxolimab. The receptors were gathered from an adult with an advanced solid tumor such as melanoma, head and neck, liver or kidney cancer. Both conserved end residues are part of each CDR3. Fields, in order: D gene, V gene, J gene, clone size, CDR3 DNA, CDR3 protein. A D gene is named only where the DNA matches it firmly. Clone size appears in some rows only: once, few, many, or a class for an expanded clone.

TRBD2	TRBV10-3	TRBJ2-3	once	TGTGCCATCAGTGAGTCCTTTCCTGGGACTAGCGGACGCACAGATACGCAGTATTTT	CAISESFPGTSGRTDTQYF
.	TRBV15	TRBJ2-1	.	TGTGCCACCAGCAGAGATCGACCGGGGGCAGGCAATGAGCAGTTCTTC	CATSRDRPGAGNEQFF
.	TRBV12-5	TRBJ1-1	.	TGTGCTAGTGGTTTGTGGCAGGGCTCTATGAACACTGAAGCTTTCTTT	CASGLWQGSMNTEAFF
.	TRBV7-9	TRBJ2-6	.	TGTGCCAGCAGCGCTGACCCATCGGGGGCCAACGTCCTGACTTTC	CASSADPSGANVLTF
.	TRBV2	TRBJ2-7	.	TGTGCCAGCAGTGAGGTGAGCCCCTACGAGCAGTACTTC	CASSEVSPYEQYF
TRBD2	TRBV19	TRBJ2-7	.	TGTGCCAGTATCGGGCTAGCGGGAGGGGGAGAGCAGTACTTC	CASIGLAGGGEQYF
TRBD1	TRBV6-5	TRBJ1-3	.	TGTGCCAGCAGTTACACAGGGGTCACGAACACCATATATTTT	CASSYTGVTNTIYF
TRBD1	TRBV7-2	TRBJ2-3	.	TGTGCCAGCAGCCCGTGGACAGGGGCAGATACGCAGTATTTT	CASSPWTGADTQYF
TRBD2	TRBV19	TRBJ2-1	.	TGTGCCAGTAGTATAGATTCTAGCGGGAGGGCCTTTGAGCAGTTCTTC	CASSIDSSGRAFEQFF
.	TRBV5-1	TRBJ2-2	.	TGCGCCAGCTCAAGCCAGGCGAACACCGGGGAGCTGTTTTTT	CASSSQANTGELFF
TRBD2	TRBV7-9	TRBJ2-3	.	TGTGCCAGCAGCCCCCTAAGCGGGAGGGACACAGATACGCAGTATTTT	CASSPLSGRDTDTQYF
TRBD2	TRBV30	TRBJ2-3	.	TGTGCCGGGGCGGGGCGGGGGGCCAGGGATACGCAGTATTTT	CAGAGRGARDTQYF
.	TRBV18	TRBJ1-1	.	TGTGCCAGCTCACCAAAACTATCTGTCGAAGCTTTCTTT	CASSPKLSVEAFF
.	TRBV29-1	TRBJ2-5	.	TGCAGCGGCATGGCGGGGGCCGGGGAGACCCAGTACTTC	CSGMAGAGETQYF
TRBD2	TRBV5-6	TRBJ2-3	.	TGTGCCAGCAGCCTGCTAGCGGGGGGAACCTACCGCACAGATACGCAGTATTTT	CASSLLAGGTYRTDTQYF
.	TRBV11-2	TRBJ2-1	.	TGTGCCAGCAGCCGCTACTATGGTGAGCAGTTCTTC	CASSRYYGEQFF
.	TRBV10-1	TRBJ2-1	.	TGCGCCAGCAGTGAGGGGTATGAGCAGTTCTTC	CASSEGYEQFF
.	TRBV5-3	TRBJ2-3	.	TGTGCCAGAAGCTTTACCCACACAGATACGCAGTATTTT	CARSFTHTDTQYF
.	TRBV28	TRBJ1-2	.	TGTGCCAGTGCCGAGGAATCTAACTATGGCTACACCTTC	CASAEESNYGYTF
.	TRBV11-3	TRBJ1-4	.	TGTGCCAGCACCGAAAGACAGCAGGCTGAAAAACTGTTTTTT	CASTERQQAEKLFF
TRBD2	TRBV4-2	TRBJ2-7	.	TGTGCCAGCAGCCGAGCCTCGGGACTAGCGGACTACGAGCAGTACTTC	CASSRASGLADYEQYF
TRBD1	TRBV5-5	TRBJ1-2	.	TGTGCCAGCAGCTTGAGTTGGGACAGGGAGATTTCGTATGGCTACACCTTC	CASSLSWDREISYGYTF
.	TRBV30	TRBJ2-5	.	TGTGCCTGGAGTCCCCCGGGTGTCCAAGAGACCCAGTACTTC	CAWSPPGVQETQYF